This T cell receptor (beta chain) comes out of a study of tumor T cells in aggressive B-cell lymphoma. This CDR3 region has 13 residues. V was clipped by 6 bases and J by 7 bases, with 10 bases between them. The germline V gene has CDR1 MNHNY and CDR2 SVGAGI (reference sequence). Libraries were prepared by immunoSEQ multiplex PCR; TCRdb keeps only in-frame clonotypes and omits some of them. The data contain 3,000 or so clones, 69% of them singletons. Specimen: tumor tissue. The chain joins TRBV6-6 to TRBJ1-6; perhaps TRBD1 as D (5 bases). The sequence derives from an adult with diffuse large B cell lymphoma. The CDR3 DNA follows: TGTGCCAGCAGAATTAACAGGAATTCACCCCTCCACTTT. The encoded protein is CASRINRNSPLHF.